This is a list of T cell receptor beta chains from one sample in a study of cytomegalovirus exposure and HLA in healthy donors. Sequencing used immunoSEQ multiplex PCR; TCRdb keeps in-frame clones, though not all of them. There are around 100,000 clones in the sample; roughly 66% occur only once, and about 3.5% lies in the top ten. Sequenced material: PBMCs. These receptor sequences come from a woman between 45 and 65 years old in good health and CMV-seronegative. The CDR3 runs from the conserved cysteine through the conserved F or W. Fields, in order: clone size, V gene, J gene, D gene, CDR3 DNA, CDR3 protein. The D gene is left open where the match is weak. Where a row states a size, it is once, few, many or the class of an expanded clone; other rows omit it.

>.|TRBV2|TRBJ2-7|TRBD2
TGTGCCAGCGAAAGGGACTACCACTACGAGCAGTACTTC
CASERDYHYEQYF
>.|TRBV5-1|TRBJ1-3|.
TGCGCCAGCAGCTTGGCCGGGTCAGGGTCTGGAAACACCATATATTTT
CASSLAGSGSGNTIYF
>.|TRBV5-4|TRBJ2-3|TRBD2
TGTGCCAGCAGCTTGGGGACTAGCAAGGATACGCAGTATTTT
CASSLGTSKDTQYF
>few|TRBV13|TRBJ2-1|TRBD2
TGTGCCAGCAGCTCAACTAGCGGGCCTTACAATGAGCAGTTCTTC
CASSSTSGPYNEQFF
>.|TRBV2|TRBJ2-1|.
TGTGCCAGAGGAGACCAAAGCTCCTACAATGAGCAGTTCTTC
CARGDQSSYNEQFF
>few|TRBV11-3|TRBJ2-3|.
TGTGCCAGCAGCTTAGGTGGGACTAGCACAGATACGCAGTATTTT
CASSLGGTSTDTQYF
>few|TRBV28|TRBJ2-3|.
TGTGCCAGCAGTTTACGAGGGAGCACAGATACGCAGTATTTT
CASSLRGSTDTQYF
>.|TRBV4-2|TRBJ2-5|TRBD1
TGTGCCAGCAGCCGCGACAGGGGGCTAAACAACCCGTCCAAAGGGGTGGAGACCCAGTACTTC
CASSRDRGLNNPSKGVETQYF
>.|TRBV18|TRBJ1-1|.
TGTGCCAGCTCACCTGGACATTTAGAAGCTTTCTTT
CASSPGHLEAFF
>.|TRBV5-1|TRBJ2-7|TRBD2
TGCGCCAGCAGCTTGGCCACTAGCGGGTACGAGCAGTACTTC
CASSLATSGYEQYF
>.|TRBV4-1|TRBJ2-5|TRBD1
TGCGCCAGCAGCAGACAGGGGGCAGAGACCCAGTACTTC
CASSRQGAETQYF
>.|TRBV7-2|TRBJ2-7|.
TGTGCCAGCAGCTCCGACAGTTACTCCTACGAGCAGTACTTC
CASSSDSYSYEQYF
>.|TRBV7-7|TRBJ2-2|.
TGTGCTAGCAGCCCTGTAGGCGCTAGCAACACCGGGGAGCTGTTTTTT
CASSPVGASNTGELFF
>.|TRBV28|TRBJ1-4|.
TGTGCCACTGCAGGGTCTCCTGAAAAACTGTTTTTT
CATAGSPEKLFF
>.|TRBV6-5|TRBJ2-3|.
TGTGCCAGCAGTTACGGGCAGGGCACAGATACGCAGTATTTT
CASSYGQGTDTQYF
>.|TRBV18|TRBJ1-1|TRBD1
TGTGCCAGCTCACCACAGGGGACAGCGAACACTGAAGCTTTCTTT
CASSPQGTANTEAFF
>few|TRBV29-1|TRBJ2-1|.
TGCAGCGTTATAAGAAGCGGACACAATGAGCAGTTCTTC
CSVIRSGHNEQFF
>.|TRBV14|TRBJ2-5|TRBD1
TGTGCCAGCAGCCAAGTTAGGGGGCAGGAGACCCAGTACTTC
CASSQVRGQETQYF
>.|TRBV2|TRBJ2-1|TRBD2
TGTGCCAGCCTACCCCTAGAGACTAGCGGGGGCAATGAGCAGTTCTTC
CASLPLETSGGNEQFF
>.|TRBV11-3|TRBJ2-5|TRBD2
TGTGCCAGCAGCTTACCCTGGACTAGCGGGAGCGGAGAGACCCAGTACTTC
CASSLPWTSGSGETQYF
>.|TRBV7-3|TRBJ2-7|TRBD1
TGTGCCAGCAGCTTTAAGCCCACGGACAGGCCCTTCTCCTACGAGCAGTACTTC
CASSFKPTDRPFSYEQYF
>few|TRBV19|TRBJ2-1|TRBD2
TGTGCCAGTATGAGACTAGCGACAAACAATGAGCAGTTCTTC
CASMRLATNNEQFF
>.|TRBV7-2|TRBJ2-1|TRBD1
TGTGCCAGCAGCGTCGACAGGGGAAATGAGCAGTTCTTC
CASSVDRGNEQFF
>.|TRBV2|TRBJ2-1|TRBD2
TGTGCCAGCAGTGAATCGGGGACTGGGGGGGGCAATGAGCAGTTCTTC
CASSESGTGGGNEQFF
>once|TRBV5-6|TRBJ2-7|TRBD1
TGTGCCAGCAGGAGGGGACAGAGATTGTCCTACGAGCAGTACTTC
CASRRGQRLSYEQYF
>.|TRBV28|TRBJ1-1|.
TGTGCCAGCAGCGGACACTTGAACACTGAAGCTTTCTTT
CASSGHLNTEAFF
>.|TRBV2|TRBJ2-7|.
TGTGCCAGCAGTGTATTAGCTAGTACCAAAAGCTCCTACGAGCAGTACTTC
CASSVLASTKSSYEQYF
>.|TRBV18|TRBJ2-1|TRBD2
TGTGCCAGCTCACCACTTCCACTAGCGGGCTACAATGAGCAGTTCTTC
CASSPLPLAGYNEQFF
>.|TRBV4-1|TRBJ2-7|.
TGCGCCAGCAGCCAAGGACAGCAGGGCTACGAGCAGTACTTC
CASSQGQQGYEQYF
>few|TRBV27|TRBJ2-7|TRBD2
TGTGCCAGCAGTTGGGTGGCTAGCGGGAGGAGGGACGAGCAGTACTTC
CASSWVASGRRDEQYF
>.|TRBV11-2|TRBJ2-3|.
TGTGCCAGCAGCTTAGTAGCAGGGGTCGGCACAGATACGCAGTATTTT
CASSLVAGVGTDTQYF
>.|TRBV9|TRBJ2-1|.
TGTGCCAGCAGCGGGACTGCTTACAATGAGCAGTTCTTC
CASSGTAYNEQFF
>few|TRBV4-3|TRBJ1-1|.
TGCGCCAGCAGCCGAAGCTTGCTGAACACTGAAGCTTTCTTT
CASSRSLLNTEAFF
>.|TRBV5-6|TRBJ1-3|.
TGTGCCAGCAGCTTAGGGCAGGGCTATGGAAACACCATATATTTT
CASSLGQGYGNTIYF
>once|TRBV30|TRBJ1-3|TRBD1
TGTGCCTGGACAGGGGGATCTGGAAACACCATATATTTT
CAWTGGSGNTIYF
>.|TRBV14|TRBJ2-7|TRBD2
TGTGCCAGCAGCCAAGAAAGTTTGGGGACTAGTTCCTTC
CASSQESLGTSSF
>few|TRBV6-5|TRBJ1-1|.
TGTGCCAGCAGTTACAGTACGGGGAACACTGAAGCTTTCTTT
CASSYSTGNTEAFF
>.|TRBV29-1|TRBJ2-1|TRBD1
TGCAGCGGGAAACAGGGGGTGAACAATGAGCAGTTCTTC
CSGKQGVNNEQFF
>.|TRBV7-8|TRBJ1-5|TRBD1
TGTGCCAGCAGCCTCCCGGACAGGAGTCAGCCCCAGCATTTT
CASSLPDRSQPQHF
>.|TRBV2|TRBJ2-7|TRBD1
TGTGCCAGCAGTGCAAGACAGGGGTTTTACGAGCAGTACTTC
CASSARQGFYEQYF
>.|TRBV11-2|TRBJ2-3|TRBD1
TGTGCCAGCAGCCGACAGGGCGGGAGCACAGATACGCAGTATTTT
CASSRQGGSTDTQYF
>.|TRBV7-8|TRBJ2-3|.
TGTGCCAGCAGCTTCGGGGAGGCAGATACGCAGTATTTT
CASSFGEADTQYF
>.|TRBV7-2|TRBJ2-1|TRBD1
TGTGCCAGCAGCTCCTTCGACAGGGCAGAGCAGTTCTTC
CASSSFDRAEQFF
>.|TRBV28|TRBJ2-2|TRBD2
TGTGCCAGCAGTAGGACTAGCGCGTCCGGGGAGCTGTTTTTT
CASSRTSASGELFF
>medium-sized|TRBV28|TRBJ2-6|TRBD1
TGTGCCAGCAGTTTATCGACCATCACAGGGGCTGGGGCCAACGTCCTGACTTTC
CASSLSTITGAGANVLTF
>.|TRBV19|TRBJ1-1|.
TGTGCCAGTAGTAGACGGGAGATGAACACTGAAGCTTTCTTT
CASSRREMNTEAFF
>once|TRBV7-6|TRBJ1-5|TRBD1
TGTGCCAGCAGCCCAGACAGGGGGCGATTTCAGCCCCAGCATTTT
CASSPDRGRFQPQHF
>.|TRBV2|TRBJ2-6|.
TGTGCCAGCAGCGCTCTTAGAGGAGCTGGGGCCAACGTCCTGACTTTC
CASSALRGAGANVLTF
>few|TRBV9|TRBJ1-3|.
TGTGCCAGCAGCCCACGAACTGGAGGGGCTGGAAACACCATATATTTT
CASSPRTGGAGNTIYF
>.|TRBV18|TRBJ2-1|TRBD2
TGTGCCAGCTCCCGGACTAGCGGGGGGGCCGGGGGATGGAATGAGCAGTTCTTC
CASSRTSGGAGGWNEQFF
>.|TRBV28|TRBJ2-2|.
TGTGCCAGCATTTTCTCGGGACAACGGACCGGGGAGCTGTTTTTT
CASIFSGQRTGELFF
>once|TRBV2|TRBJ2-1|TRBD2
TGTGCCAGCAGGGTCCCCAGCGGGAGCTCCTACAATGAGCAGTTCTTC
CASRVPSGSSYNEQFF
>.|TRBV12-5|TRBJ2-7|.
TGTGCTAGTGGTTTGGTAATCAGGGGGACTCTCTACGAGCAGTACTTC
CASGLVIRGTLYEQYF
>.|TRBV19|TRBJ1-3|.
TGTGCCAGTAGATCAGAAGCCACGGGGAGAAACACCATATATTTT
CASRSEATGRNTIYF